The next 27 T cell receptor beta chains were all read from a single sample in a study of T cell responses to AZD1222 COVID-19 vaccine. Sequencing was performed with immunoSEQ multiplex PCR; in TCRdb, only in-frame clones are kept and a portion is missing. The sample shows over 120,000 clones, approximately 92% of them seen only once. Sequencing was performed on peripheral blood, taken 28 days after the second AZD1222 dose. The receptors stem from an adult who received the AZD1222 COVID-19 vaccine.

The genes are TRBV24-1 and TRBJ2-5; TRBD2 matches at 8 bases. There are 14 residues in the CDR3. After removal of 9 bases from V and 6 bases from J, the junction contained 11 bases not matched to a gene. The germline CDR1 and CDR2 sequences are KGHDR and SFDVKD. CDR3 protein: CATGGNGGGKTQYF. Written as DNA, the CDR3 is TGTGCCACCGGGGGAAACGGGGGGGGCAAGACCCAGTACTTC.

This chain uses TRBV9 with TRBJ1-1; the match to TRBD1 covers 10 bases. Losses at the gene ends were 0 bases for V and 3 bases for J; bases not matched to a gene: 2. The CDR3 has 15 residues. Germline V gene lookup returns CDR1 SGDLS and CDR2 YYNGEE. In DNA, the CDR3 is TGTGCCAGCAGCGTAGGACAGGGGGCGCACACTGAAGCTTTCTTT. This codes for CASSVGQGAHTEAFF. Full variable domain (outside the CDR3, taken from reference TRBV9 and TRBJ1-1): DSGVTQTPKHLITATGQRVTLRCSPRSGDLSVYWYQQSLDQGLQFLIQYYNGEERAKGNILERFSAQQFPDLHSELNLSSLELGDSALYFCASSVGQGAHTEAFFGQGTRLTVV.

This clone turned up a few times. V usage is TRBV7-2 and J usage is TRBJ2-7; D is unresolved. In germline, CDR1 is SGHTA, CDR2 FQGNSA. V shed 6 bases and J shed 3 bases, with 12 bases lying between them. This CDR3 region has 13 residues. The CDR3 spells CASSRDDGYEQYF. The CDR3 DNA sequence: TGTGCCAGCAGTCGTGACGACGGCTACGAGCAGTACTTC. The full variable domain, in which reference TRBV7-2 and TRBJ2-7 provide the parts outside the CDR3, is GAGVSQSPSNKVTEKGKDVELRCDPISGHTALYWYRQSLGQGLEFLIYFQGNSAPDKSGLPSDRFSAERTGGSVSTLTIQRTQQEDSAVYLCASSRDDGYEQYFGPGTRLTVT.

This clone showed up just once. This chain links TRBV28 with TRBJ2-6, with D hard to call. This CDR3 is 13 amino acids long. The germline CDR1 and CDR2 sequences are MDHEN and SYDVKM. CDR3 amino acids: CATFRTGANVLTF. The CDR3 DNA follows: TGTGCTACCTTTAGAACTGGGGCCAACGTCCTGACTTTC. The whole variable domain, remainder taken from reference TRBV28 and TRBJ2-6, is DVKVTQSSRYLVKRTGEKVFLECVQDMDHENMFWYRQDPGLGLRLIYFSYDVKMKEKGDIPEGYSVSREKKERFSLILESASTNQTSMYLCATFRTGANVLTFGAGSRLTVL.

This clone was detected only a few times. This chain links TRBV28 with TRBJ2-1, with TRBD2 identical over 8 bases. The CDR3 has 14 residues. The V gene end was trimmed by 6 bases and the J gene end by 3 bases; junction bases not matched to a gene: 4. The germline V gene encodes CDR1 MDHEN and CDR2 SYDVKM. CDR3 amino acids: CASRSTSVYNEQFF. The CDR3 DNA follows: TGTGCCAGCAGATCGACTAGCGTCTACAATGAGCAGTTCTTC.

This chain joins TRBV2 and TRBJ1-4; 8 bases are a match to TRBD1. J was trimmed by 8 bases and V by 4 bases; bases with no gene match: 9. The germline V gene encodes CDR1 SNHLY and CDR2 FYNNEI. The CDR3 is 15 amino acids. This CDR3 is CASSGWTGSKEKLFF. The DNA of the CDR3 is TGTGCCAGCAGTGGGTGGACAGGGTCCAAGGAAAAACTGTTTTTT.

In this sample, this clone turned up a few times. V and J are TRBV7-3 and TRBJ2-6; D not certain. CDR3 length: 15 residues. The germline CDR1 and CDR2 sequences are SGHTA and FQGTGA. V lost 6 bases and J lost 0, with 9 bases in between. The DNA of the CDR3 is TGTGCCAGCAGTCCGAGCTACTCTGGGGCCAACGTCCTGACTTTC. Translation gives CASSPSYSGANVLTF. The complete variable domain, with remaining parts taken from reference TRBV7-3 and TRBJ2-6, reads GAGVSQTPSNKVTEKGKYVELRCDPISGHTALYWYRQSLGQGPEFLIYFQGTGAADDSGLPNDRFFAVRPEGSVSTLKIQRTERGDSAVYLCASSPSYSGANVLTFGAGSRLTVL.

The chain has TRBV2 and TRBJ1-5, with D possibly TRBD1 on 5 matching bases. This CDR3 region has 16 residues. CDR1 is SNHLY, CDR2 FYNNEI, per germline. V was cut by 7 bases and J by 1 base, with 17 bases left in between. The CDR3 nucleotides are TGTGCCAGCATTCCAAGTGGGGGTTTGAGCAATCAGCCCCAGCATTTT. Encoded protein: CASIPSGGLSNQPQHF.

The chain is built from TRBV28 and TRBJ2-1; weak D call: TRBD2 (5 bases). Germline V gives CDR1 MDHEN, CDR2 SYDVKM. The CDR3 is 14 residues long. Trimming took off 5 bases at V and 6 bases at J, with 14 bases between the two ends. The CDR3 DNA reads as TGTGCCAGCAGTCGGGATGGACCCCTCAATGAGCAGTTCTTC. Protein: CASSRDGPLNEQFF. The whole variable domain, filled in from reference TRBV28 and TRBJ2-1, reads DVKVTQSSRYLVKRTGEKVFLECVQDMDHENMFWYRQDPGLGLRLIYFSYDVKMKEKGDIPEGYSVSREKKERFSLILESASTNQTSMYLCASSRDGPLNEQFFGPGTRLTVL.

The chain carries TRBV10-2 and TRBJ2-1, with 10 bases identical to TRBD1. The V gene's germline CDR1 is WSHSY and CDR2 SAAADI. The V segment lost 6 bases and the J segment 9 bases; nucleotides outside the gene matches: 8. CDR3 size: 14 residues. The CDR3 reads CASRPTGGGGEQFF. The CDR3 DNA reads TGCGCCAGCAGGCCGACAGGGGGCGGGGGTGAGCAGTTCTTC.

The chain carries TRBV12-3 or TRBV12-4 and TRBJ1-1; no clear D. This CDR3 has 13 amino acids. V was clipped by 3 bases and J by 1 base, with 6 bases between them. The CDR3 reads CASSFAANTEAFF. CDR3 coding DNA: TGTGCCAGCAGTTTCGCGGCGAACACTGAAGCTTTCTTT.

This CDR3 reads CASSSDRVRGQPQHF. CDR3 in DNA: TGTGCCAGCAGCTCCGACAGGGTGAGGGGACAGCCCCAGCATTTT. This chain uses TRBV7-2 with TRBJ1-5; the match to TRBD1 covers 7 bases. Germline V lookup: CDR1 SGHTA, CDR2 FQGNSA. J was trimmed by 7 bases and V by 4 bases; bases with no gene match: 10. This CDR3 comprises 15 residues.

The V and J genes are TRBV24-1 and TRBJ2-1; weak D call: TRBD2 (5 bases). Germline V gene data show CDR1 as KGHDR and CDR2 as SFDVKD. With 5 bases removed from V and 8 bases from J, the gap between germline ends came to 15 bases. This CDR3 region has 14 residues. Written as DNA, the CDR3 is TGTGCCACCAGTGTTGGATTCGGAGGCGATGAGCAGTTCTTC. Its translation: CATSVGFGGDEQFF.

The chain combines TRBV7-3 with TRBJ2-5, with a tentative D call TRBD2 (5 bases). V gave up 5 bases and J gave up 5 bases, with 12 bases separating them. In germline, CDR1 is SGHTA, CDR2 FQGTGA. The CDR3 is 13 residues long. In DNA form, the CDR3 reads TGTGCCAGCAGCCCTACTAGTGACGAGACCCAGTACTTC. It yields the protein CASSPTSDETQYF.

The chain couples TRBV15 to TRBJ1-5; D not resolved. The CDR3 runs to 14 residues. Germline loops: CDR1 LNHNV, CDR2 YYDKDF (reference sequence). With 3 bases removed from V and 2 bases from J, the gap between germline ends came to 8 bases. This chain's CDR3 is CATSRGLGNQPQHF. In nucleotides, the CDR3 is TGTGCCACCAGCAGGGGTCTAGGCAATCAGCCCCAGCATTTT.

This rearrangement joins TRBV9 to TRBJ1-1; 8 nucleotides align to TRBD1. Germline V CDR1 and CDR2: SGDLS, YYNGEE. The CDR3 is 16 amino acids. V shed 0 bases, J shed 5 bases, and the junction held 9 bases outside the gene matches. CDR3 DNA sequence: TGTGCCAGCAGCGTAGCGCTGGACAGGGACGGTACTGAAGCTTTCTTT. This gives the protein CASSVALDRDGTEAFF.

The chain employs TRBV4-3 and TRBJ1-5; TRBD1 might be the D (5 bases). The CDR3 contains 15 residues. Germline V CDR1 and CDR2: LGHNA, YSLEER. V lost 4 bases, J lost 4 bases, and 14 bases lay in between. This CDR3 reads CASSPAGHLNQPQHF. CDR3 nucleotides: TGCGCCAGCAGCCCCGCTGGACATTTAAATCAGCCCCAGCATTTT.

This chain links TRBV11-2 with TRBJ1-3, with D unclear. Germline V gene sequence: CDR1 SGHAT, CDR2 FQNNGV. There are 15 residues in the CDR3. Trimming removed 4 bases at V and 4 bases at J, with 14 bases between. DNA for the CDR3: TGTGCCAGCAGCTCCTTCTCGGACGCCGGAAACACCATATATTTT. Encoded protein: CASSSFSDAGNTIYF.

The J gene is TRBJ2-5, the V gene TRBV5-1; D is uncertain. V was shortened by 0 bases and J by 0 bases, with 9 bases between the two germline ends. CDR1 SGHRS and CDR2 YFSETQ come from the germline V gene. This CDR3 contains 15 residues. CDR3 DNA sequence: TGCGCCAGCAGCTTGGAAGGCACCCACCAAGAGACCCAGTACTTC. It translates to CASSLEGTHQETQYF.

This clone was observed a single time. J is TRBJ2-1 and V is TRBV2; 11 nucleotides line up with TRBD2. The CDR3 spans 18 residues. Germline values: CDR1 SNHLY, CDR2 FYNNEI. Trimming removed 6 bases from V and 0 bases from J; junction bases left unmatched: 10. CDR3 coding DNA: TGTGCCAGCAGCGTGACTAGCGGGACGAGCCCCTCCTACAATGAGCAGTTCTTC. Its protein product is CASSVTSGTSPSYNEQFF.

The chain is built from TRBV4-1 and TRBJ2-2; TRBD1 matches 8 bases. Germline CDR1 and CDR2: MGHRA and YSYEKL. V gave up 8 bases and J gave up 1 base; unmatched junction bases: 9. The CDR3 is 16 amino acids. The CDR3 coding sequence is TGCGCCAGCCGCCGTCCCGGGACAGGGAACACCGGGGAGCTGTTTTTT. The encoded protein is CASRRPGTGNTGELFF.

This clone was counted a single time. CDR3 sequence: CASSQVGAGEYEQYF. As DNA, the CDR3 is TGCGCCAGCAGCCAAGTCGGAGCGGGAGAATACGAGCAGTACTTC. The chain carries TRBV4-1 and TRBJ2-7, with TRBD2 matching 8 bases. This CDR3 comprises 15 residues. The V and J ends lost 1 base and 4 bases, in that order; junction bases with no gene match: 6. Per germline, CDR1 MGHRA and CDR2 YSYEKL.

V usage is TRBV5-1 and J usage is TRBJ1-4; D call uncertain. V shed 2 bases and J shed 3 bases, with 14 bases lying between them. Germline V gene lookup returns CDR1 SGHRS and CDR2 YFSETQ. This CDR3 region has 16 residues. The CDR3 DNA reads TGCGCCAGCAGCTTAGGGAGTGTCGCGGCTAATGAAAAACTGTTTTTT. Protein sequence: CASSLGSVAANEKLFF.

The chain uses TRBV27 and TRBJ2-1, with 9 bases lining up with TRBD1. This CDR3 comprises 14 residues. Germline-derived CDR1 and CDR2 are MNHEY and SMNVEV (reference sequence). V shed 3 bases, J shed 7 bases, and the junction held 4 bases outside the gene matches. The CDR3 DNA sequence: TGTGCCAGCAGTTTGGGACAGGGAAGGAATGAGCAGTTCTTC. Its translation is CASSLGQGRNEQFF.

The chain joins TRBV5-4 to TRBJ2-2; 16 bases agree with TRBD2. The CDR3 runs to 19 residues. Germline values: CDR1 SGHNT, CDR2 YYREEE (reference sequence). Germline trimming cut 1 base from V and 3 bases from J; bases unmatched to any gene: 6. The CDR3 region is CASSLKGTSGGAYTGELFF. In nucleotides, the CDR3 is TGTGCCAGCAGCTTGAAAGGGACTAGCGGGGGGGCGTACACCGGGGAGCTGTTTTTT. The full variable domain, with the rest looked up from reference TRBV5-4 and TRBJ2-2, is ETGVTQSPTHLIKTRGQQVTLRCSSQSGHNTVSWYQQALGQGPQFIFQYYREEENGRGNFPPRFSGLQFPNYSSELNVNALELDDSALYLCASSLKGTSGGAYTGELFFGEGSRLTVL.

The J gene is TRBJ2-7, the V gene TRBV28, with D possibly TRBD1 on 6 matching bases. The germline V gene has CDR1 MDHEN and CDR2 SYDVKM. The ends were cut back, 3 bases at V and 6 bases at J, with 9 bases in the middle. The length of the CDR3 is 12 residues. The CDR3 sequence: CASSLDRREQYF. CDR3 sequence (DNA): TGTGCCAGCAGTTTGGACAGACGCGAGCAGTACTTC.

The chain uses TRBV28 and TRBJ1-5; no definite D call. The germline gives CDR1 MDHEN, CDR2 SYDVKM. V dropped 4 bases and J dropped 3 bases, with 1 base sitting between them. There are 11 residues in the CDR3. The CDR3, as DNA: TGTGCCAGCAGTTACAATCAGCCCCAGCATTTT. This codes for CASSYNQPQHF.